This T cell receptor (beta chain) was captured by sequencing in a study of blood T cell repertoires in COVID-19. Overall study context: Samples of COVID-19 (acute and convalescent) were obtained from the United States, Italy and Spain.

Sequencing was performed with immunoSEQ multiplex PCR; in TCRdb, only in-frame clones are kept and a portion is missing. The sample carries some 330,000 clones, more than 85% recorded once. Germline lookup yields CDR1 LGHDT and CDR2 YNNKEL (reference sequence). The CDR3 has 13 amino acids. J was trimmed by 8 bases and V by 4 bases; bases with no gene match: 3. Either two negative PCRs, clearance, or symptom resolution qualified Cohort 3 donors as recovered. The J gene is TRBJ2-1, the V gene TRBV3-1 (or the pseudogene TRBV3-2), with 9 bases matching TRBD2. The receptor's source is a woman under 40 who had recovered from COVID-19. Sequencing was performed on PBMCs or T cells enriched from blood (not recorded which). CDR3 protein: CASSRLAGHEQFF. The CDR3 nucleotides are TGTGCCAGCAGCCGCCTAGCGGGGCATGAGCAGTTCTTC.